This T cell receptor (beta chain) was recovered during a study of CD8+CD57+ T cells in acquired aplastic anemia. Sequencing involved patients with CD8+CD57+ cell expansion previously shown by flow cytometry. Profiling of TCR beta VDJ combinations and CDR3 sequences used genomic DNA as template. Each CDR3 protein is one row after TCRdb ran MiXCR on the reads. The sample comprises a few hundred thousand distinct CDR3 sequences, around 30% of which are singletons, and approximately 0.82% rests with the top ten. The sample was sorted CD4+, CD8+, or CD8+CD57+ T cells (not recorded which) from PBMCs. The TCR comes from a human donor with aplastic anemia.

The CDR3 here is CSARDLTSGHNEQFF. The CDR3, as DNA: TGCAGTGCTAGAGATCTAACTAGCGGACACAATGAGCAGTTCTTC. The V and J genes are TRBV20-1 and TRBJ2-1; 8 nucleotides match TRBD2. The germline gives CDR1 DFQATT, CDR2 SNEGSKA (reference sequence). J lost 5 bases, V lost 0 bases, and 6 bases had no gene match. The CDR3 has 15 residues.